The 12 T cell receptor beta chains below were found in one sample sequenced in a study of graft-versus-host responses after intestinal transplantation. These receptors are not linked to any known antigen. This table comes from immunoSEQ multiplex PCR, and its TCRdb copy is limited to in-frame clones, with some not included. The sample contains fewer than 90,000 clones, about 94% of which appear only once. The material sequenced was unstimulated CD4+ T cells sorted from spleen or lymph node cells, taken before transplant. Receptors originate from a human donor who was the organ donor for an intestinal transplant.

The CDR3 loop is CASSPTPTVYEQYF. As DNA, the CDR3 is TGTGCCAGCAGTCCCACCCCGACAGTCTACGAGCAGTACTTC. The chain combines TRBV27 with TRBJ2-7; D is perhaps TRBD1 (5 bases). The length of the CDR3 is 14 residues. The germline V gene has CDR1 MNHEY and CDR2 SMNVEV (reference sequence). Trimming cost V 5 bases and J 3 bases, with 14 bases left between them.

The chain has TRBV11-2 and TRBJ2-2, with TRBD1 identical over 10 bases. CDR3 length: 19 residues. The ends lost 5 bases at V and 4 bases at J; junction bases unmatched: 16. Germline values: CDR1 SGHAT, CDR2 FQNNGV. The CDR3 nucleotides read TGTGCCAGCAGCCCCGGCCCTATACGGACAGGGGGTCTCACCGGGGAGCTGTTTTTT. Its protein is CASSPGPIRTGGLTGELFF. Together with reference TRBV11-2 and TRBJ2-2, the CDR3 gives the full variable domain: EAGVAQSPRYKIIEKRQSVAFWCNPISGHATLYWYQQILGQGPKLLIQFQNNGVVDDSQLPKDRFSAERLKGVDSTLKIQPAKLEDSAVYLCASSPGPIRTGGLTGELFFGEGSRLTVL.

V and J are TRBV7-9 and TRBJ2-1; TRBD2 matches at 14 bases. The V segment lost 5 bases and the J segment 6 bases; nucleotides outside the gene matches: 9. The germline V gene has CDR1 SEHNR and CDR2 FQNEAQ (reference sequence). This CDR3 comprises 17 residues. This CDR3 reads CASSPRLAGGPSNEQFF. The CDR3 DNA reads as TGTGCCAGCAGCCCCCGACTAGCGGGGGGGCCCTCCAATGAGCAGTTCTTC.

With respect to this clone: The junction and the germline gene differ at one end; a read error may be behind it. V and J are TRBV5-6 and TRBJ1-2; possibly TRBD1 for D (6 bases). The germline gives CDR1 SGHDT, CDR2 YYEEEE. CDR3 length: 12 residues. The CDR3: CASSQGQTDYNF. The CDR3 DNA reads as TGTGCCAGCAGCCAAGGACAGACGGATTATAACTTC. Using reference TRBV5-6 and TRBJ1-2 for the parts outside the CDR3, the full variable domain is DAGVTQSPTHLIKTRGQQVTLRCSPKSGHDTVSWYQQALGQGPQFIFQYYEEEERQRGNFPDRFSGHQFPNYSSELNVNALLLGDSALYLCASSQGQTDYNFGSGTRLTVV.

The rearrangement joins TRBV18 to TRBJ1-3; 9 bases are a match to TRBD1. Germline values: CDR1 KGHSH, CDR2 LQKENI. The CDR3 sequence is 14 residues long. The J segment lost 6 bases and the V segment lost 3 bases, leaving 3 bases of the junction unmatched. CDR3: CASSPGTGKNTIYF. Here the CDR3 DNA reads TGTGCCAGCTCACCGGGGACAGGGAAAAACACCATATATTTT.

The chain has TRBV6-1 and TRBJ1-3, with D uncertain. The CDR3 is made up of 17 amino acids. From germline, CDR1 is MNHNS and CDR2 SASEGT. The ends were cut back, 4 bases at V and 0 bases at J, with 16 bases in the middle. The CDR3, as DNA: TGTGCCAGCAGTGCGTGGAGAACTCTAAGCTCTGGAAACACCATATATTTT. This codes for CASSAWRTLSSGNTIYF.

In its sample, this clone was seen a few times. The rearrangement joins TRBV5-4 to TRBJ1-3, with 7 bases aligning to TRBD1. The trim removed 4 bases at V and 7 bases at J, leaving 8 bases unmatched. Germline CDR1 SGHNT, CDR2 YYREEE (reference sequence). The CDR3 is made up of 14 amino acids. CDR3 in DNA: TGTGCCAGCAGCGGGGACAGTCTGGGTAACACCATATATTTT. Translating it yields CASSGDSLGNTIYF.

V and J are TRBV5-4 and TRBJ1-2; D not certain. This CDR3 is 14 amino acids long. In germline, CDR1 is SGHNT, CDR2 YYREEE (reference sequence). Trimming removed 3 bases from V and 4 bases from J, with 13 bases in between. CDR3 DNA sequence: TGTGCCAGCAGCTCGGTCGGGTTTGCCTATGGCTACACCTTC. As protein: CASSSVGFAYGYTF.

The chain couples TRBV13 to TRBJ2-7, with 9 nucleotides matching TRBD2. Per germline, CDR1 PRHDT and CDR2 FYEKMQ (reference sequence). V shed 8 bases and J 3 bases; nucleotides not matched to a gene: 5. This CDR3 has 13 amino acids. This chain's CDR3 is CASSRAGGYEQYF. The CDR3, as DNA: TGTGCCAGCTCCAGAGCGGGGGGCTACGAGCAGTACTTC.

V gene TRBV10-2 combines with J gene TRBJ2-5; perhaps TRBD2 as D (6 bases). Germline CDR1 and CDR2: WSHSY and SAAADI. The CDR3 runs 14 residues. V lost 0 bases and J lost 6, with 11 bases in between. CDR3 DNA: TGCGCCAGCAGTGAGTCTGGACGGGAGAAGACCCAGTACTTC. It specifies CASSESGREKTQYF.

The V gene is TRBV6-6, the J gene TRBJ1-6; D call uncertain. The CDR3 is made up of 11 amino acids. Germline CDR1 is MNHNY and CDR2 is SVGAGI (reference sequence). Trimming took 6 bases from V and 7 from J, leaving 4 bases between them. As DNA, the CDR3 is TGTGCCAGCAGAGGCAATTCACCCCTCCACTTT. As protein: CASRGNSPLHF.

The chain employs TRBV19 and TRBJ2-1; the D gene could be TRBD1 or TRBD2 (5 bases each). The length of the CDR3 is 16 residues. Deletions cut 3 bases from V and 1 base from J, with 13 bases between. Germline V CDR1 and CDR2: LNHDA, SQIVND (reference sequence). CDR3 amino acids: CASSIRDGNSYNEQFF. As DNA, the CDR3 is TGTGCCAGTAGTATTCGGGACGGGAATTCCTACAATGAGCAGTTCTTC.